This T cell receptor beta chain was retrieved from a study of identical twins. General observations from the study: Zero-insertion findings could be partly confounded by invariant cells (MAIT and iNKT cells). The same donors were not followed; conclusions instead depended on cross-sectional statistical analysis.

A universal primer site came from template switching; cDNA carried unique molecular identifiers. TCRdb processed the 5' RACE reads anew with MiXCR; each CDR3 protein has one entry. The repertoire includes approximately 470,000 distinct CDR3 sequences, 13% to 15% of them detected once, and approximately 0.52% sits in the top ten. Comment on this clonotype: Its antigen is undetermined.

From germline, CDR1 is SGHRS and CDR2 YFSETQ. V dropped 3 bases and J dropped 7 bases, with 14 bases sitting between them. The CDR3 length is 13 residues. These same data were also listed under a study on yellow fever vaccine responses in identical twins.

Material: CD4+ T cells sorted from blood. The rearrangement links TRBV5-1 to TRBJ2-7; possible D gene TRBD1, 6 bases. This sequence originates from a young woman in good health. The CDR3 loop reads CASSSGQHREQYF. CDR3 DNA: TGCGCCAGCAGCTCCGGACAGCATAGGGAGCAGTACTTC. The full variable domain, completed using reference TRBV5-1 and TRBJ2-7, is KAGVTQTPRYLIKTRGQQVTLSCSPISGHRSVSWYQQTPGQGLQFLFEYFSETQRNKGNFPGRFSGRQFSNSRSEMNVSTLELGDSALYLCASSSGQHREQYFGPGTRLTVT.